Each of the 28 T cell receptor beta chains below was sequenced from the same sample in a study of CD4+ T cells in melanoma. Data came from immunoSEQ multiplex PCR; TCRdb stores just in-frame clones and leaves some out. The table includes about 10,000 clones, about 68% detected once. The sequenced material came from cells from a culture (not recorded whether cultured in vitro). These TCRs come from a human donor with melanoma.

This clone appeared a few times. The chain combines TRBV19 with TRBJ2-1; D remains ambiguous. Looked up from germline, CDR1 is LNHDA and CDR2 is SQIVND (reference sequence). V lost 3 bases and J lost 10, with 13 bases in between. The CDR3 spans 13 residues. The CDR3 spells CASSIALLGEQFF. The CDR3 DNA reads as TGTGCCAGTAGTATTGCCCTCCTCGGGGAGCAGTTCTTC.

The chain joins TRBV7-9 to TRBJ1-4; 8 bases fit TRBD1. The CDR3 loop spans 16 amino acids. CDR1 is SEHNR and CDR2 is FQNEAQ in the germline V gene (reference sequence). V shed 5 bases and J 4 bases; nucleotides not matched to a gene: 9. The CDR3 region is CASSPLRGRSNEKLFF. In DNA form, the CDR3 reads TGTGCCAGCAGCCCTCTCAGGGGGCGGAGTAATGAAAAACTGTTTTTT.

The chain has TRBV10-3 and TRBJ2-7; unclear D gene. CDR1 is ENHRY, CDR2 SYGVKD, per germline. This CDR3 is 13 amino acids long. V gave up 3 bases and J gave up 7 bases, with 13 bases separating them. The CDR3 spells CAISEGTPGEQYF. CDR3 sequence (DNA): TGTGCCATCAGTGAAGGAACTCCTGGGGAGCAGTACTTC.

The chain recombines TRBV11-2 with TRBJ2-3; the D call may be TRBD1 or TRBD2 (5 bases each). Germline loops: CDR1 SGHAT, CDR2 FQNNGV. Trimming took 5 bases from V and 4 from J, leaving 16 bases between them. The CDR3 is 15 residues long. The CDR3 DNA follows: TGTGCCAGCAGCCCCTGGCCGCAGGGAGCAGATACGCAGTATTTT. It translates to CASSPWPQGADTQYF. The full variable domain, rest sourced from reference TRBV11-2 and TRBJ2-3, is EAGVAQSPRYKIIEKRQSVAFWCNPISGHATLYWYQQILGQGPKLLIQFQNNGVVDDSQLPKDRFSAERLKGVDSTLKIQPAKLEDSAVYLCASSPWPQGADTQYFGPGTRLTVL.

The rearrangement uses TRBV7-9 and TRBJ2-3, with 10 bases that match TRBD1. Unmatched junction bases numbered 8, after V lost 5 bases and J lost 6 bases. CDR3 length equals 15 residues. Germline V CDR1 and CDR2: SEHNR, FQNEAQ (reference sequence). In DNA form, the CDR3 reads TGTGCCAGCAGCCTCCGGGACAGGGGATCCGATACGCAGTATTTT. Translating it yields CASSLRDRGSDTQYF.

The rearrangement links TRBV5-1 to TRBJ2-5; D is possibly TRBD1 (6 bases). The germline V gene encodes CDR1 SGHRS and CDR2 YFSETQ. CDR3 size: 15 residues. Trimming removed 1 base from V and 5 bases from J, with 15 bases in between. The CDR3, as DNA: TGCGCCAGCAGCTTGCCTACAGGGTCCGGGGAGACCCAGTACTTC. Translating gives CASSLPTGSGETQYF.

The chain joins TRBV6-5 to TRBJ2-3, with D tentatively TRBD2 (7 bases). Germline loops: CDR1 MNHEY, CDR2 SVGAGI. The V gene lost 5 bases and the J gene lost 1 base, with 13 bases spanning the gap. The CDR3 length is 15 residues. The CDR3 bases are TGTGCCAGCAGTAATGCGGGGGCTGGCACAGATACGCAGTATTTT. Amino acids: CASSNAGAGTDTQYF.

This clone was recorded a few times. The CDR3 coding sequence is TGTGCCAGCAGCTATGGGACAGGGCGATACAATGAGCAGTTCTTC. It codes for CASSYGTGRYNEQFF. V and J are TRBV7-3 and TRBJ2-1, with 9 bases aligning to TRBD1. CDR1 SGHTA and CDR2 FQGTGA come from the germline V gene. The CDR3 covers 15 residues. V trimming: 4 bases; J trimming: 4 bases; junction bases outside the gene matches: 5.

This chain connects TRBV7-9 to TRBJ1-1, with D unclear. The germline V gene encodes CDR1 SEHNR and CDR2 FQNEAQ (reference sequence). Trimming cost V 2 bases and J 4 bases, with 11 bases left between them. The CDR3 covers 14 residues. The CDR3 is CASSLPGFGTEAFF. The CDR3, as DNA: TGTGCCAGCAGCTTACCGGGGTTCGGCACTGAAGCTTTCTTT.

The rearrangement joins TRBV9 to TRBJ2-5; tentative D call: TRBD1 (5 bases). Germline V gives CDR1 SGDLS, CDR2 YYNGEE. Between the trimmed V and J ends, which lost 3 bases and 0 bases, there was a span of 9 bases. This CDR3 has 14 amino acids. The CDR3 DNA is TGTGCCAGCAGCGCGCAGGGTTACCAAGAGACCCAGTACTTC. Residues: CASSAQGYQETQYF.

This clone was counted only a few times. The genes are TRBV11-2 and TRBJ2-7; D may be TRBD1 (6 bases). Per the germline V gene, CDR1 is SGHAT and CDR2 is FQNNGV. With 1 base removed from V and 7 bases from J, the gap between germline ends came to 8 bases. This CDR3 spans 12 amino acids. DNA of the CDR3: TGTGCCAGCAGCTTAGTACAGGGAGAGCAGTACTTC. This translates into CASSLVQGEQYF.

The chain recombines TRBV7-6 with TRBJ2-3; 11 positions match TRBD2. V lost 5 bases, J lost 3 bases, and 7 bases stayed unmatched. Germline loops: CDR1 SGHVS, CDR2 FNYEAQ. The CDR3 consists of 16 residues. The CDR3 spells CASSHRLAGGTDTQYF. In DNA form, the CDR3 reads TGTGCCAGCAGCCACCGGCTAGCGGGGGGTACAGATACGCAGTATTTT.

The chain recombines TRBV7-9 with TRBJ1-1; TRBD1 aligns across 11 bases. CDR3 length equals 16 residues. The trim removed 3 bases at V and 6 bases at J, leaving 9 bases unmatched. Germline CDR1 reads SEHNR; CDR2 reads FQNEAQ (reference sequence). The chain's CDR3 is CASSLTGQGAFAEAFF. The CDR3 DNA is TGTGCCAGCAGCTTGACCGGACAGGGGGCTTTTGCTGAAGCTTTCTTT.

This clone has only one observation. The gene calls are TRBV27 and TRBJ1-2; D is unclear. CDR3 length: 16 amino acids. The germline V and J ends were trimmed by 0 bases and 5 bases, with 16 bases remaining between them. CDR1 MNHEY and CDR2 SMNVEV come from the germline V gene (reference sequence). This CDR3 reads CASSLSNARGRYGYTF. As DNA, the CDR3 is TGTGCCAGCAGTTTATCGAATGCCCGGGGAAGATATGGCTACACCTTC.

This chain uses TRBV6-5 with TRBJ2-3; no clear D gene. V lost 6 bases and J lost 2, with 12 bases in between. The CDR3 has 14 amino acids. Per the germline V gene, CDR1 is MNHEY and CDR2 is SVGAGI. The CDR3 DNA sequence: TGTGCCAGCAGCTTGGTCGGGTTCACAGATACGCAGTATTTT. Its translation: CASSLVGFTDTQYF.

This rearrangement joins TRBV10-3 to TRBJ1-5, with a tentative D call TRBD1 (5 bases). V lost 6 bases and J lost 6, with 15 bases in between. Germline CDR1 ENHRY, CDR2 SYGVKD. This CDR3 comprises 14 residues. The CDR3 sequence is CAIRPRGGAQPQHF. The CDR3 DNA follows: TGTGCCATCAGGCCTCGGGGGGGAGCTCAGCCCCAGCATTTT.

The J gene is TRBJ1-1, the V gene TRBV5-1, with a weak D call TRBD1 (5 bases). Trimming pared 0 bases from V and 4 bases from J, leaving 10 bases between. The CDR3 is 14 residues long. Germline V lookup: CDR1 SGHRS, CDR2 YFSETQ. DNA for the CDR3: TGCGCCAGCAGCTTGGCGGGGGGTAGCACTGAAGCTTTCTTT. It encodes CASSLAGGSTEAFF.

Comment on this clone: It is unclear where the CDR3 begins or ends on the DNA, so no DNA is shown, and the CDR3 is as TCRdb lists it. The rearrangement uses TRBV7-6 and TRBJ2-2. Termini included, the CDR3 measures 15 amino acids. CDR1 is SGHVS, CDR2 FNYEAQ, per germline. The CDR3 is CASPSGQGWGRGAVF.

The CDR3: CASSLDSRRGGSYNEQFF. The DNA of the CDR3 is TGCGCCAGCAGCTTGGATAGTAGGCGGGGGGGATCCTACAATGAGCAGTTCTTC. The J gene is TRBJ2-1, the V gene TRBV5-1; 9 positions match TRBD2. CDR1 and CDR2 from the germline V gene are SGHRS and YFSETQ. Losses at the gene ends were 0 bases for V and 1 base for J; bases not matched to a gene: 8. The CDR3 extends over 18 amino acids. Full variable domain (rest looked up from reference TRBV5-1 and TRBJ2-1): KAGVTQTPRYLIKTRGQQVTLSCSPISGHRSVSWYQQTPGQGLQFLFEYFSETQRNKGNFPGRFSGRQFSNSRSEMNVSTLELGDSALYLCASSLDSRRGGSYNEQFFGPGTRLTVL.

This chain joins TRBV18 and TRBJ1-1; the D is unclear. Trimming shortened V by 6 bases and J by 5 bases, and 13 bases separated the two germline ends. The CDR3 runs to 13 residues. Germline CDR1 is KGHSH and CDR2 is LQKENI. CDR3 region: CASSYGPGTEAFF. The CDR3 nucleotides are TGTGCCAGCTCCTATGGTCCCGGGACTGAAGCTTTCTTT.

This clone has just a few counts. This chain links TRBV2 with TRBJ1-5, with D tentatively TRBD1 (5 bases). CDR1 is SNHLY and CDR2 is FYNNEI in the germline V gene. V was clipped by 5 bases and J by 5 bases, with 19 bases between them. The CDR3 spans 16 residues. The CDR3 protein is CASSSDQGTLYQPQHF. As DNA, the CDR3 is TGTGCCAGCAGTTCGGACCAGGGTACACTCTATCAGCCCCAGCATTTT.

The chain carries TRBV27 and TRBJ1-2; TRBD1 matches 7 bases. CDR1 is MNHEY, CDR2 SMNVEV, per germline (reference sequence). V shed 4 bases and J 4 bases; nucleotides not matched to a gene: 9. The CDR3 is 15 residues long. Written as DNA, the CDR3 is TGTGCCAGCAGTTCACCGGGACAGCGAATCTATGGCTACACCTTC. It translates to CASSSPGQRIYGYTF.

This clone was detected a few times. This chain connects TRBV19 to TRBJ2-7; the D is unclear. The germline V and J ends were trimmed by 3 bases and 3 bases, with 6 bases remaining between them. This CDR3 has 12 residues. Germline V gene sequence: CDR1 LNHDA, CDR2 SQIVND (reference sequence). CDR3 sequence reads: CASSMSYYEQYF. The CDR3 nucleotides are TGTGCCAGTAGTATGTCGTACTACGAGCAGTACTTC.

The CDR3 sequence is CASSLGLAGGETQYF. The CDR3 DNA follows: TGCGCCAGCAGCCTGGGACTAGCGGGGGGAGAGACCCAGTACTTC. This chain connects TRBV5-1 to TRBJ2-5; 15 bases are shared with TRBD2. This CDR3 is built from 15 residues. Germline values: CDR1 SGHRS, CDR2 YFSETQ. V lost 4 bases and J lost 4; bases outside the gene matches: 2.

The chain is built from TRBV14 and TRBJ1-2; no firm D call. Germline V gives CDR1 SGHDN, CDR2 FVKESK. The CDR3 extends over 14 amino acids. V was cut by 2 bases and J by 8 bases, with 15 bases left in between. The CDR3 sequence is CASSQQASGWGYTF. The CDR3 region has the DNA TGTGCCAGCAGCCAACAAGCGTCTGGTTGGGGCTACACCTTC.

The rearrangement links TRBV14 to TRBJ2-4; D may correspond to TRBD1 or TRBD2 (6 bases each). The CDR3 runs 16 residues. Trimming left V 0 bases short and J 3 bases short, with 12 bases between. Germline V gene sequence: CDR1 SGHDN, CDR2 FVKESK. The CDR3 bases are TGTGCCAGCAGCCAAGAGGGTAGGGGGGTCAAAAACATTCAGTACTTC. Translation: CASSQEGRGVKNIQYF.

The chain joins TRBV23-1 to TRBJ2-2, with D perhaps assigned TRBD1 or TRBD2 (5 bases each). TRBV23-1 is treated as an ORF (open reading frame) with a function not yet certain. The CDR3 length is 17 residues. V lost 3 bases to trimming and J lost 0 bases, with 14 bases between them. The CDR3 nucleotides are TGCGCCAGCAGTCACCCCCGGGGCTCTACGAACACCGGGGAGCTGTTTTTT. It specifies CASSHPRGSTNTGELFF.

V is TRBV4-1 and J is TRBJ2-2; D perhaps matches TRBD2 (5 bases). Deletions cut 7 bases from V and 7 bases from J, with 16 bases between. The CDR3 extends over 14 amino acids. Germline V gene data show CDR1 as MGHRA and CDR2 as YSYEKL. The CDR3 protein is CASNTPRGSGELFF. The CDR3 DNA follows: TGCGCCAGCAACACTCCCAGAGGGAGCGGGGAGCTGTTTTTT.